This entry describes one TCR beta chain. Its antigen is undetermined. This specimen belongs to a study of cytomegalovirus exposure and HLA in healthy donors. Study-wide results and limits: A few chains tied to CMV proved CMV antigen-specific in vitro. Altogether, 164 TCR beta chains were recorded as cytomegalovirus-associated.

Sequencing used immunoSEQ multiplex PCR; TCRdb keeps in-frame clones, though not all of them. The sample shows 110,000 to 150,000 clones, 85% to 95% of them seen only once. Looked up from germline, CDR1 is GTSNPN and CDR2 is SVGIG (reference sequence). The CDR3 totals 15 residues. With 0 bases removed from V and 4 bases from J, the gap between germline ends came to 15 bases. This chain links TRBV30 with TRBJ1-1; D is unclear. Sequenced: PBMCs. The origin of this receptor is a man younger than 30 in good health and CMV-seropositive. As DNA, the CDR3 is TGTGCCTGGAGTGTACATCCCGGGGAGTTCACTGAAGCTTTCTTT. This gives the protein CAWSVHPGEFTEAFF.